This is a list of T cell receptor beta chains from one sample in a study of T-cell memory formation after mild COVID-19. TCRdb itself ran the 5' RACE reads through MiXCR, one entry per CDR3 protein. The sample shows hundreds of thousands of distinct CDR3 sequences, about a fifth of them seen only once. Sequencing was carried out using PBMCs or a T cell subset sorted from them (not recorded which). The receptors originated from an adult woman who had mild COVID-19 (a few samples of this study predate the infection). Cell type and time point are not known. Each CDR3 is given with its conserved first and last residue. Each record gives: J gene, V gene, D gene, clone size, CDR3 DNA, CDR3 protein. A D gene is named only where the DNA matches it firmly. Only part of the rows carry a size: once, few, many, or a class if the clone is expanded.

J: TRBJ1-5; V: TRBV24-1; D: .; size: few; DNA: TGTGCCACCAGTGATCCCCGGTGGGATAGCAATCAGCCCCAGCATTTT; CDR3: CATSDPRWDSNQPQHF
J: TRBJ1-1; V: TRBV6-5; D: .; size: .; DNA: TGTGCCAGCAGTTACTCGGGAGGGGGAGGGAACACTGAAGCTTTCTTT; CDR3: CASSYSGGGGNTEAFF
J: TRBJ2-5; V: TRBV7-2; D: .; size: few; DNA: TGTGCCAGCAGCCCCCTGGGCGGGTCCCCGTACTTC; CDR3: CASSPLGGSPYF
J: TRBJ2-5; V: TRBV7-2; D: TRBD2; size: .; DNA: TGTGCCAGCAGCTTATCATGGCGGGCTAGCGGGAGTGAGACCCAGTACTTC; CDR3: CASSLSWRASGSETQYF
J: TRBJ2-3; V: TRBV20-1; D: TRBD1; size: .; DNA: TGCAGTGTCCAGGGGGCCGGAGATACGCAGTATTTT; CDR3: CSVQGAGDTQYF
J: TRBJ2-1; V: TRBV7-3; D: .; size: few; DNA: TGTGCCAGCAGCCCATCTGCCGCGGGTGAGCAGTTCTTC; CDR3: CASSPSAAGEQFF
J: TRBJ1-4; V: TRBV12-3/TRBV12-4; D: .; size: few; DNA: TGTGCCAGCAGTCCCCGGAGGTCAGCTAATGAAAAACTGTTTTTT; CDR3: CASSPRRSANEKLFF
J: TRBJ2-5; V: TRBV7-9; D: .; size: few; DNA: TGTGCCAGCAGCCAATGGGGTTGGTTCCAAGAGACCCAGTACTTC; CDR3: CASSQWGWFQETQYF
J: TRBJ2-2; V: TRBV5-6; D: .; size: .; DNA: TGTGCCAGCAGCCAGCAGGCAGACGACCGGGAGCTGTTTTTT; CDR3: CASSQQADDRELFF
J: TRBJ1-2; V: TRBV6-5; D: .; size: .; DNA: TGTGCCAGCAGCCGCAGGTCCTCAGGAGCCTATGGCTACACCTTC; CDR3: CASSRRSSGAYGYTF
J: TRBJ1-5; V: TRBV7-9; D: TRBD1; size: .; DNA: TGTGCCAGCAGCCGTACAGGGGAGGGCCAGCCCCAGCATTTT; CDR3: CASSRTGEGQPQHF
J: TRBJ2-1; V: TRBV15; D: .; size: .; DNA: TGTGCCACCAGCAGAAAAATACAGGGAGGGGGTGAGCAGTTCTTC; CDR3: CATSRKIQGGGEQFF
J: TRBJ2-3; V: TRBV19; D: TRBD1; size: few; DNA: TGTGCCAGTAACCTGCCTGGGACAGGGAGAGATACGCAGTATTTT; CDR3: CASNLPGTGRDTQYF
J: TRBJ2-7; V: TRBV12-3/TRBV12-4; D: .; size: few; DNA: TGTGCCAGCAGTTTTCAGGACGGACCCTACGAGCAGTACTTC; CDR3: CASSFQDGPYEQYF
J: TRBJ2-7; V: TRBV12-3/TRBV12-4; D: TRBD2; size: .; DNA: TGTGCCAGCACCTTGCGGGGGACCGCCTACGAGCAGTACTTC; CDR3: CASTLRGTAYEQYF
J: TRBJ2-7; V: TRBV24-1; D: .; size: .; DNA: TGTGCCACCAGTGATCCCCGGGACCGGCTGGAGCAGTACTTC; CDR3: CATSDPRDRLEQYF
J: TRBJ2-2; V: TRBV7-8; D: TRBD2; size: .; DNA: TGTGCCAGCAGCTTATGGGTAGCGGGTATAACCGGGGAGCTGTTTTTT; CDR3: CASSLWVAGITGELFF
J: TRBJ2-3; V: TRBV24-1; D: .; size: few; DNA: TGTGCCACCCCCGGCAAAGGACCGAATAGCACAGATACGCAGTATTTT; CDR3: CATPGKGPNSTDTQYF
J: TRBJ2-6; V: TRBV6-2/TRBV6-3; D: .; size: .; DNA: TGTGCCAGCGCCGGGGAGGACCGCGCGGGGGCCAACGTCCTGACTTTC; CDR3: CASAGEDRAGANVLTF
J: TRBJ1-4; V: TRBV3-1; D: .; size: few; DNA: TGTGCCAGCAGCCAAGCGTTGGAAAAACTGTTTTTT; CDR3: CASSQALEKLFF
J: TRBJ2-3; V: TRBV7-2; D: .; size: few; DNA: TGTGCCAGCAGCTTTACACCAGTATCCACAGATACGCAGTATTTT; CDR3: CASSFTPVSTDTQYF
J: TRBJ2-5; V: TRBV15; D: .; size: few; DNA: TGTGCCACCAGCCCAGGGGGGGGGCAAGAGACCCAGTACTTC; CDR3: CATSPGGGQETQYF
J: TRBJ2-7; V: TRBV5-1; D: .; size: few; DNA: TGCGCCAGCAGCTTAGCACAGGGTTCAGCCTACGAGCAGTACTTC; CDR3: CASSLAQGSAYEQYF
J: TRBJ2-7; V: TRBV12-3/TRBV12-4; D: TRBD1; size: .; DNA: TGTGCCAGCAGTTTTGACAGGGGCCCCTACGAGCAGTACTTC; CDR3: CASSFDRGPYEQYF
J: TRBJ1-5; V: TRBV5-1; D: .; size: .; DNA: TGCGCCAGCAGCTTGAGCGGCCAACTCAATCAGCCCCAGCATTTT; CDR3: CASSLSGQLNQPQHF
J: TRBJ2-3; V: TRBV10-3; D: .; size: .; DNA: TGTGCCATCAGTGAGAATGGGGTTAGTGCAGATACGCAGTATTTT; CDR3: CAISENGVSADTQYF
J: TRBJ2-1; V: TRBV18; D: .; size: .; DNA: TGTGCCAGCTCATCGTTTCAGGGGAATGAGCAGTTCTTC; CDR3: CASSSFQGNEQFF
J: TRBJ2-1; V: TRBV19; D: TRBD2; size: .; DNA: TGTGCCAGTAGTATAACCCCTAGCGGGGGGGCAAATGAGCAGTTCTTC; CDR3: CASSITPSGGANEQFF
J: TRBJ2-2; V: TRBV19; D: .; size: .; DNA: TGTGCCAGTAGGCGAGGGGGGACCGGGGAGCTGTTTTTT; CDR3: CASRRGGTGELFF
J: TRBJ2-7; V: TRBV2; D: .; size: few; DNA: TGTGCCAGCAGGTACCGGGAAGCCTCCTACGAGCAGTACTTC; CDR3: CASRYREASYEQYF
J: TRBJ1-1; V: TRBV5-5; D: .; size: few; DNA: TGTGCCAGCAGCTTGCTTGGGGCAACGAACACTGAAGCTTTCTTT; CDR3: CASSLLGATNTEAFF
J: TRBJ2-3; V: TRBV10-3; D: .; size: .; DNA: TGTGCCATCAGTGAGGGTGTCAGCACAGATACGCAGTATTTT; CDR3: CAISEGVSTDTQYF
J: TRBJ1-2; V: TRBV5-4; D: TRBD1; size: many; DNA: TGTGCCAGCAGCTATACAGGGGGCAACTATGGCTACACCTTC; CDR3: CASSYTGGNYGYTF
J: TRBJ2-1; V: TRBV6-5; D: TRBD2; size: .; DNA: TGTGCCAGCAGTTACGGCGGGGGCTCCTACAATGAGCAGTTCTTC; CDR3: CASSYGGGSYNEQFF
J: TRBJ1-6; V: TRBV11-2; D: .; size: few; DNA: TGTGCCAGCAGCTTAGAGGGAGGGTTGAACTTATCACCCCTCCACTTT; CDR3: CASSLEGGLNLSPLHF
J: TRBJ1-1; V: TRBV12-3/TRBV12-4; D: .; size: many; DNA: TGTGCCAGCAGTTTTTCCGGGGCAGGAAACACTGAAGCTTTCTTT; CDR3: CASSFSGAGNTEAFF
J: TRBJ1-1; V: TRBV25-1; D: .; size: .; DNA: TGTGCCAGCAGTGAATTCGGGCAGGGAACGTTTGGGAACACTGAAGCTTTCTTT; CDR3: CASSEFGQGTFGNTEAFF
J: TRBJ2-7; V: TRBV3-1; D: .; size: few; DNA: TGTGCCAGCAGCCAGGGGCCTTGGGACGAGCAGTACTTC; CDR3: CASSQGPWDEQYF
J: TRBJ2-7; V: TRBV7-9; D: TRBD2; size: .; DNA: TGTGCCAGCAGCTTATCTCTAGCGGGGCTCGAGCAGTACTTC; CDR3: CASSLSLAGLEQYF
J: TRBJ2-3; V: TRBV4-1; D: .; size: .; DNA: TGCGCCAGCAGCCAAGATTTTTGGGCGGAATATACGCAGTATTTT; CDR3: CASSQDFWAEYTQYF
J: TRBJ2-3; V: TRBV4-1; D: TRBD2; size: .; DNA: TGCGCCAGCAGCCAAGAAAAGGGACTAGCATCGGATACGCAGTATTTT; CDR3: CASSQEKGLASDTQYF
J: TRBJ1-5; V: TRBV24-1; D: .; size: few; DNA: TGTGCCACCAGTGAGCGTGGGTCCAATCAGCCCCAGCATTTT; CDR3: CATSERGSNQPQHF